The subject of this entry is one T cell receptor beta chain. Here immunoSEQ multiplex PCR was the method, and the copy in TCRdb shows in-frame clones only, minus some. This table holds some 79,000 clones, around 80% found once. The sample comes from a study of T cell responses to AZD1222 COVID-19 vaccine. Trimming removed 4 bases from V and 1 base from J, with 7 bases in between. From germline, CDR1 is KGHDR and CDR2 SFDVKD. CDR3 length: 14 amino acids. The gene calls are TRBV24-1 and TRBJ1-5; D unclear. The sequence derives from an adult who received the AZD1222 COVID-19 vaccine. This sample comprised peripheral blood, obtained 28 days after the second AZD1222 dose. The CDR3 region has the DNA TGTGCCACCAGTGACGACTGGAGCAATCAGCCCCAGCATTTT. Residues: CATSDDWSNQPQHF.